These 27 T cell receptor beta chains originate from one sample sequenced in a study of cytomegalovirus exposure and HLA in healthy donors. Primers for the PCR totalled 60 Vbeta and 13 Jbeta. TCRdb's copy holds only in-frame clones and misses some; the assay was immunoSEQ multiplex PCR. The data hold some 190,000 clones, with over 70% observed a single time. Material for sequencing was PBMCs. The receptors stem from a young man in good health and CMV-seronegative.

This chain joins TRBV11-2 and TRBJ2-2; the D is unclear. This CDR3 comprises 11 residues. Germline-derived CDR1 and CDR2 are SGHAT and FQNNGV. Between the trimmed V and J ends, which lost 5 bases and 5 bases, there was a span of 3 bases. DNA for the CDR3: TGTGCCAGCAGCCAAACCGGGGAGCTGTTTTTT. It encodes CASSQTGELFF.

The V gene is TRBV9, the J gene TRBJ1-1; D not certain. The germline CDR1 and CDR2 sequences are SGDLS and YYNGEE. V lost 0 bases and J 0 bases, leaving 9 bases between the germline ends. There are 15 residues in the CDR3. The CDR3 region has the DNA TGTGCCAGCAGCGTAGTGGGAGTTATGAACACTGAAGCTTTCTTT. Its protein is CASSVVGVMNTEAFF.

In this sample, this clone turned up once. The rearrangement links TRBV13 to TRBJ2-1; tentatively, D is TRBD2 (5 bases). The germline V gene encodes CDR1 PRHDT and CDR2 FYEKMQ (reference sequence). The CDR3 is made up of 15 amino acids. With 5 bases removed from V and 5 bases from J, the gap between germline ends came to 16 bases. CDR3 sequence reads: CASSPRGKVNNEQFF. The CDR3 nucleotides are TGTGCCAGCAGCCCCCGGGGAAAAGTCAACAATGAGCAGTTCTTC.

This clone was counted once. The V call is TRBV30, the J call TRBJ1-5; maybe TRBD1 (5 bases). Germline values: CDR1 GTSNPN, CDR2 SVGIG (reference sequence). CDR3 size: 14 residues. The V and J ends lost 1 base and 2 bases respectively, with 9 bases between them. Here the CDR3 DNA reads TGTGCCTGGAGTGGTTGGGGGGGCAATCAGCCCCAGCATTTT. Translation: CAWSGWGGNQPQHF.

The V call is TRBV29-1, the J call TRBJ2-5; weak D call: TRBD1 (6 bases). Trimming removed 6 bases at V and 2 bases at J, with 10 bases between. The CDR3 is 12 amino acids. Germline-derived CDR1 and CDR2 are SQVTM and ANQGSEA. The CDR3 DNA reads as TGCAGCGTCAGACAGGCGCAAGAGACCCAGTACTTC. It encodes CSVRQAQETQYF.

This CDR3 reads CASSVEAGAPRTQYF. In DNA form, the CDR3 reads TGTGCCAGCAGTGTAGAAGCGGGGGCCCCCCGGACCCAGTACTTC. The V and J genes are TRBV6-1 and TRBJ2-5; TRBD2 agrees at 8 bases. The germline CDR1 and CDR2 sequences are MNHNS and SASEGT. The V gene end was trimmed by 4 bases and the J gene end by 7 bases; junction bases not matched to a gene: 11. This CDR3 region has 15 residues.

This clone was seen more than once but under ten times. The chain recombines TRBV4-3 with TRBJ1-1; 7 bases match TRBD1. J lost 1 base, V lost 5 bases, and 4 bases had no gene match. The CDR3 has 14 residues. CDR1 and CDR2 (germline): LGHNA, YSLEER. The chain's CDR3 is CASSYRQGNTEAFF. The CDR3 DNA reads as TGCGCCAGCAGCTACAGACAGGGGAACACTGAAGCTTTCTTT.

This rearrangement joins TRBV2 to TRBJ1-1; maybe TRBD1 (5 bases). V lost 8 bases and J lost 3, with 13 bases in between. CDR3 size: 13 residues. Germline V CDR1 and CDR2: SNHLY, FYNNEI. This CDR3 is CASGTGTYTEAFF. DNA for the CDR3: TGTGCCAGCGGAACAGGAACTTACACTGAAGCTTTCTTT.

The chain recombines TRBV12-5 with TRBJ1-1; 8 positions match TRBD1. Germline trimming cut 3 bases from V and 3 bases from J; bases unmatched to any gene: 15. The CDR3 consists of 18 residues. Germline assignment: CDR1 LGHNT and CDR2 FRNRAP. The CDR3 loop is CASGFQGQAGGRDTEAFF. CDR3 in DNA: TGTGCTAGTGGTTTCCAGGGACAGGCGGGGGGGAGGGACACTGAAGCTTTCTTT. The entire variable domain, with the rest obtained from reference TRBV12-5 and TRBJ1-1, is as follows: DARVTQTPRHKVTEMGQEVTMRCQPILGHNTVFWYRQTMMQGLELLAYFRNRAPLDDSGMPKDRFSAEMPDATLATLKIQPSEPRDSAVYFCASGFQGQAGGRDTEAFFGQGTRLTVV.

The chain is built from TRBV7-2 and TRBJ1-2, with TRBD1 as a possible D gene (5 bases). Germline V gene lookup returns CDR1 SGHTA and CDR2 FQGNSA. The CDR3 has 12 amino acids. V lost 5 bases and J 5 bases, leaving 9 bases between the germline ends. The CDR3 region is CASSRDFYGYTF. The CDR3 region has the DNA TGTGCCAGCAGCCGGGACTTTTATGGCTACACCTTC.

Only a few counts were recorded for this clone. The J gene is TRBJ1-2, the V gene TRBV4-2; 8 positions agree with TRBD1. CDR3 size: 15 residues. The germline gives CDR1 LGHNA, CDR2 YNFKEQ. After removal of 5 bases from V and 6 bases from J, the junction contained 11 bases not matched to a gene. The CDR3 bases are TGTGCCAGCAGCTACCCGGACAGGGTAAGCCATGGCTACACCTTC. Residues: CASSYPDRVSHGYTF.

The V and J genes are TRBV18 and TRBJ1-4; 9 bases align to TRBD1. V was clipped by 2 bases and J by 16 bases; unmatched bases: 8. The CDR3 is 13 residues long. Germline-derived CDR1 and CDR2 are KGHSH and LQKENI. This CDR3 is CASSPTGTGSPFF. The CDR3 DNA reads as TGTGCCAGCTCACCAACCGGGACAGGGTCTCCGTTTTTT.

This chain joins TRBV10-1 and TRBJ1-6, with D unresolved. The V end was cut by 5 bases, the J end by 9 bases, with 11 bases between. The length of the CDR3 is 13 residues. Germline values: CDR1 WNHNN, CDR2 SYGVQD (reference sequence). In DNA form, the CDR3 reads TGCGCCAGCAGTCGGGCGGGAAGTTCACCCCTCCACTTT. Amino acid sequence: CASSRAGSSPLHF.

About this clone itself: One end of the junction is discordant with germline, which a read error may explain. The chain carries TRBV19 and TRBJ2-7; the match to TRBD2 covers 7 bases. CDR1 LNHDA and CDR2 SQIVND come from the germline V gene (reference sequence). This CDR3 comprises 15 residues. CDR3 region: CASSREGGLSYEQYF. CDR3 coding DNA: TGTGCCAGCAGTAGGGAGGGTGGTCTCTCCTACGAGCAGTACTTC.

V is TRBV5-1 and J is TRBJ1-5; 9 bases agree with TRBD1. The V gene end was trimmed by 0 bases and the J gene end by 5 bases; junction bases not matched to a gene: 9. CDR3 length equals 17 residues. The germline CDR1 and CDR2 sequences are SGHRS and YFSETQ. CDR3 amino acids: CASSLDPTGGADQPQHF. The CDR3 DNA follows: TGCGCCAGCAGCTTGGACCCAACAGGGGGCGCAGATCAGCCCCAGCATTTT.

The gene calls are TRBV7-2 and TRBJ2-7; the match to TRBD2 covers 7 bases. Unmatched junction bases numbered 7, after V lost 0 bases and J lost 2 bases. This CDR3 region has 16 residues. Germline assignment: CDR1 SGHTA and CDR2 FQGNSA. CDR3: CASSLARGTTAYEQYF. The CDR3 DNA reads TGTGCCAGCAGCTTAGCGCGCGGGACTACCGCCTACGAGCAGTACTTC.

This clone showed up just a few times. CDR3: CASSSRGVFAETQYF. CDR3 DNA sequence: TGTGCCAGCAGCTCCCGGGGAGTTTTCGCAGAGACCCAGTACTTC. V gene TRBV7-9 combines with J gene TRBJ2-5; TRBD2 is a possible D gene (5 bases). The germline V gene encodes CDR1 SEHNR and CDR2 FQNEAQ (reference sequence). The V gene lost 4 bases and the J gene lost 4 bases, with 16 bases spanning the gap. The CDR3 spans 15 residues.

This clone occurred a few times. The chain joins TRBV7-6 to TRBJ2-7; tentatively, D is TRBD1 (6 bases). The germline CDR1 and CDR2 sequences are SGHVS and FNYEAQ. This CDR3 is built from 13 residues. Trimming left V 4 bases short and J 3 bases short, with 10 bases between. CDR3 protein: CASSSRDIYEQYF. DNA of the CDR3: TGTGCCAGCAGCTCCCGGGACATCTACGAGCAGTACTTC.

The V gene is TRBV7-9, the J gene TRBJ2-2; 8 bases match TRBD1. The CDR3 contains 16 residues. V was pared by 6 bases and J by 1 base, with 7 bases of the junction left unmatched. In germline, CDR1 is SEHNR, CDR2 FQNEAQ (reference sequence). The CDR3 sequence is CASSGWTGRNTGELFF. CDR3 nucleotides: TGTGCCAGCAGTGGTTGGACAGGGAGGAACACCGGGGAGCTGTTTTTT. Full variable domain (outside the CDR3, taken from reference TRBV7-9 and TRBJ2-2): DTGVSQNPRHKITKRGQNVTFRCDPISEHNRLYWYRQTLGQGPEFLTYFQNEAQLEKSRLLSDRFSAERPKGSFSTLEIQRTEQGDSAMYLCASSGWTGRNTGELFFGEGSRLTVL.

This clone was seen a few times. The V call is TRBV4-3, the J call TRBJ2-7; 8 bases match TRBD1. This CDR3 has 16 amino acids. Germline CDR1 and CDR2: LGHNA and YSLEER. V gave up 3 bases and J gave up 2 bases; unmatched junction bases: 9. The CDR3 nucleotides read TGCGCCAGCAGCCAGTACACAGGGGGTGGCCCCTACGAGCAGTACTTC. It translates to CASSQYTGGGPYEQYF.

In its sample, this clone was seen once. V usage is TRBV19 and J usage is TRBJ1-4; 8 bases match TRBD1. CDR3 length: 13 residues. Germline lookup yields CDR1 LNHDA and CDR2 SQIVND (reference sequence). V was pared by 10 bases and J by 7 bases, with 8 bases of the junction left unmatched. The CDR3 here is CATSDRAAEKLFF. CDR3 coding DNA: TGTGCCACCTCGGACAGGGCTGCTGAAAAACTGTTTTTT.

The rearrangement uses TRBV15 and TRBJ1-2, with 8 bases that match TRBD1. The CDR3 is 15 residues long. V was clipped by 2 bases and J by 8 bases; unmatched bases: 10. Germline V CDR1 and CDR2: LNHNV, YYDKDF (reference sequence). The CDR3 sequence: CATSRTPGQESGYTF. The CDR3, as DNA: TGTGCCACCAGCAGAACCCCGGGACAGGAATCGGGCTACACCTTC.

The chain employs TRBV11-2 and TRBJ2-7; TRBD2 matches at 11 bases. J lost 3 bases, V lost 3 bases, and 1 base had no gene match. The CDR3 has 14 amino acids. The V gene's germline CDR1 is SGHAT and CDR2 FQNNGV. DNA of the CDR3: TGTGCCAGCAGCTTTAGCGGGGGGGGCTACGAGCAGTACTTC. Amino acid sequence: CASSFSGGGYEQYF.

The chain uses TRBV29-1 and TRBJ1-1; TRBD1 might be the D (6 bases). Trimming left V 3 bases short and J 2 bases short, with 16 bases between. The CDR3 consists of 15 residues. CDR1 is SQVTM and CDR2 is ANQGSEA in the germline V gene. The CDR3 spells CSVDRDTVRNTEAFF. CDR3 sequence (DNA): TGCAGCGTTGATCGGGACACGGTCAGAAACACTGAAGCTTTCTTT.

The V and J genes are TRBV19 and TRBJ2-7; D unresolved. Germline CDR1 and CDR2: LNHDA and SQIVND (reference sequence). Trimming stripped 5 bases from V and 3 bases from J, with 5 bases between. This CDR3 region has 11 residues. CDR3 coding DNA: TGTGCCAGTAGTGGCAGCTACGAGCAGTACTTC. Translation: CASSGSYEQYF.

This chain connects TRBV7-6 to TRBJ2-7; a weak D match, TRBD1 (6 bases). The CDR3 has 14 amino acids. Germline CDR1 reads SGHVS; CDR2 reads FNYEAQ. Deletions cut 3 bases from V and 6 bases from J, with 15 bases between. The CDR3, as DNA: TGTGCCAGCAGCTTGGGCGCAGGGGCTGGCGAGCAGTACTTC. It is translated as CASSLGAGAGEQYF.

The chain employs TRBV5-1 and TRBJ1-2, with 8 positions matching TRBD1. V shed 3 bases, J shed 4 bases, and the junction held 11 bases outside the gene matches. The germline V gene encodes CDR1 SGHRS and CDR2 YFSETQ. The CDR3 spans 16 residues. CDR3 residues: CASSSGGQARFYGYTF. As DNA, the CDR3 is TGCGCCAGCAGCTCAGGGGGCCAGGCCCGGTTCTATGGCTACACCTTC.